This T cell receptor beta chain originates from a study of breast tumors, draining lymph nodes, adjacent tissues. Whole-study findings and limits: Tumor repertoires ranked between lymph nodes and nontumor tissue in diversity, with V and J gene preferences.

Germline CDR1 SNHLY, CDR2 FYNNEI. The CDR3 has 10 residues. V dropped 3 bases and J dropped 5 bases, with 2 bases sitting between them. Note on this clonotype: Its antigen is not identified.

TCRdb reanalysed the multiplex PCR reads using MiXCR and keeps one entry per CDR3 protein. The sample has around 22,000 distinct CDR3 sequences, approximately 60% seen once. Sequenced sample: tumor-adjacent breast tissue. V is TRBV2 and J is TRBJ2-7; D is unclear. The sequence came from a female donor with breast cancer. Some clones in this sample may be carry-over from other donors' samples. The CDR3 coding sequence is TGTGCCAGCAGTGAGAACGAGCAGTACGTC. It specifies CASSENEQYV.